This TCR beta chain was sequenced in a study of CD8 T cells in ankylosing spondylitis. In making TCR beta libraries, quantitative 5'-RACE with molecular barcodes was used. TCRdb ran MiXCR on the 5' RACE reads and lists one entry per CDR3 protein. Here the sample spans 390,000 or so distinct CDR3 sequences, 20% to 25% being singletons. With 3 bases removed from V and 3 bases from J, the gap between germline ends came to 21 bases. CDR3 size: 17 residues. CDR1 and CDR2 (germline): SGHRS, YFSETQ. Comments on this clonotype: Its specificity is unknown.

Whole-study findings and limits: Disease-linked clones reportedly showed significant enrichment in matched ankylosing spondylitis synovial fluid. Disease-linked clones bore a CD8+ phenotype, appearing relatively rarely in peripheral blood. In ankylosing spondylitis blood, a motif of roughly eight highly homologous TCR beta variants appeared characteristic.

This chain links TRBV5-1 with TRBJ2-5; D possibly matches TRBD1 or TRBD2 (5 bases each). The clonotype originates from a male donor with ankylosing spondylitis. What was sequenced was blood, either unsorted or a sorted T cell fraction (not recorded which). The CDR3 DNA reads as TGCGCCAGCAGCTCCTCTTCCCGAGGGACGAGTGAAGAGACCCAGTACTTC. This gives the protein CASSSSSRGTSEETQYF.